The rows below give T cell receptor beta chains drawn from one sample of a study of T cell repertoires in cytomegalovirus infection. In TCRdb, the reads were re-called with MiXCR into one record per CDR3 protein. The sample carries roughly 990,000 distinct CDR3 sequences, approximately 31% recorded once. These receptors lack a known antigen. The input for sequencing was cultured CD8+ T cells from PBMCs, taken from culture after CMV antigen stimulation. The receptor set was obtained from a human donor in good health (CMV status not recorded). Some clones in this sample may be carry-over from other donors' samples. Each CDR3 is given with its conserved first and last residue.

cdr3_aa | v_call
CASSYSMGGSYNEQFF | TRBV7-2
CASSEGRGQNEQYF | TRBV6-1
CASCTDITGELFF | TRBV5-4
CASRGQADSYTGELFF | TRBV5-4
CASSLGGWDEQFF | TRBV7-9
CASSLVPSGGTSGQFF | TRBV7-8
CASSPGEGAGQPQHF | TRBV7-9
CATSDSGTGELFF | TRBV24-1
CASSTRTGPYEQYF | TRBV7-9
CASSESLLGGVTDTQYF | TRBV10-1
CATSEWDSMNTEAFF | TRBV24-1
CASSLWWTDSSGANVLTF | TRBV7-9
CASSLTPGRGNQPQHF | TRBV7-8
CAISVAGGGTEAFF | TRBV10-3
CASSLMRSTEAFF | TRBV27
CASSSGPPQAPLHF | TRBV6-2/TRBV6-3
CASSLPSGGLNEQFF | TRBV7-8
CASSPGGRGLDEQYF | TRBV27
CASSSPAGGPYNEQFF | TRBV7-9